A selection of T cell receptor beta chains follows, all from one sample in a study of post-analysis software for immune sequencing data. One entry per CDR3 protein, called by TCRdb with MiXCR from the PCR reads. The table has 650,000 to 850,000 distinct CDR3 sequences, 53% seen once. Source material: blood. The receptors originated from a girl between 5 and 17 years old with multiple sclerosis. Each CDR3 is given with its conserved first and last residue. D genes are given only for firm matches. Size tells how often a clone was seen (once, few, many) or the class of an expanded clone, and some rows leave it out.

V	size	D	J	CDR3	DNA
TRBV20-1	-	-	TRBJ2-4	CSASAGTGSGNIQYF	TGCAGTGCTAGCGCAGGGACGGGGTCGGGGAACATTCAGTACTTC
TRBV7-2	few	-	TRBJ2-3	CACAGFGTQYF	TGTGCTTGTGCGGGGTTCGGTACGCAGTATTTT
TRBV12-3/TRBV12-4	-	-	TRBJ2-3	CASSFRAPSASTDTQYF	TGTGCCAGCAGCTTCCGGGCCCCCTCGGCTAGCACAGATACGCAGTATTTT
TRBV7-2	few	-	TRBJ2-5	CASSSGVQETQYF	TGTGCCAGCAGCTCCGGGGTCCAAGAGACCCAGTACTTC
TRBV10-3	-	TRBD1	TRBJ2-5	CAISESGTGRTQYF	TGTGCCATCAGTGAGTCAGGGACAGGGAGGACCCAGTACTTC
TRBV12-3/TRBV12-4	-	-	TRBJ1-2	CASSFPGIYGYTF	TGTGCCAGCAGTTTCCCGGGGATCTATGGCTACACCTTC
TRBV6-4	-	TRBD1	TRBJ1-5	CASSERAKGQGFVVDQPQHF	TGTGCCAGCAGCGAGAGAGCGAAGGGACAGGGATTTGTTGTTGATCAGCCCCAGCATTTT
TRBV15	few	-	TRBJ2-3	CATSRDERDTQYF	TGTGCCACCAGCAGAGATGAGCGAGATACGCAGTATTTT
TRBV5-1	-	-	TRBJ2-7	CASSLDPLEQYF	TGCGCCAGCAGCTTGGACCCTCTCGAGCAGTACTTC
TRBV7-2	-	-	TRBJ1-2	CASSLVPGVYGYTF	TGTGCCAGCAGCTTAGTCCCAGGGGTCTATGGCTACACCTTC
TRBV20-1	-	-	TRBJ2-1	CSAIGYNEQFF	TGCAGTGCTATAGGCTACAATGAGCAGTTCTTC
TRBV6-5	many	-	TRBJ2-7	CASSDVGFHEQYF	TGTGCCAGCAGTGACGTGGGGTTCCACGAGCAGTACTTC
TRBV29-1	few	-	TRBJ1-6	CSVQPRGQSSLHF	TGCAGCGTTCAACCCCGGGGGCAGTCTTCCCTCCACTTT
TRBV7-3	-	TRBD2	TRBJ2-1	CASSWTSGRATYNKQFF	TGTGCCAGCAGCTGGACTAGCGGGAGGGCTACGTACAATAAGCAGTTCTTC
TRBV20-1	-	-	TRBJ2-1	CSARRTRSSYNEQFF	TGCAGTGCTAGACGCACACGCAGCTCCTACAATGAGCAGTTCTTC
TRBV7-2	-	TRBD2	TRBJ2-7	CASSPLTSGSFYEQYF	TGTGCCAGCAGCCCCTTGACTAGCGGGAGTTTTTACGAGCAGTACTTC
TRBV12-3/TRBV12-4	few	TRBD2	TRBJ2-4	CASRPSGVKGAKNIQYF	TGTGCCAGCAGGCCAAGCGGGGTAAAGGGGGCCAAAAACATTCAGTACTTC
TRBV2	-	TRBD1	TRBJ2-5	CASKEDRGQETQYF	TGTGCCAGCAAAGAAGACAGGGGGCAAGAGACCCAGTACTTC
TRBV3-1	-	-	TRBJ2-6	CASSQWLSGANVLTF	TGTGCCAGCAGCCAGTGGCTATCTGGGGCCAACGTCCTGACTTTC
TRBV6-6	-	TRBD1	TRBJ2-7	CASSHGTGLGEQYF	TGTGCCAGCAGTCACGGGACAGGGCTCGGCGAGCAGTACTTC
TRBV12-3/TRBV12-4	-	TRBD1	TRBJ2-1	CASRGTGRNEQFF	TGTGCCAGCAGGGGGACAGGGAGGAATGAGCAGTTCTTC
TRBV14	-	-	TRBJ1-2	CASSLPWGMGRDYGYTF	TGTGCCAGCAGCCTTCCATGGGGAATGGGGCGAGACTATGGCTACACCTTC
TRBV11-2	few	TRBD1	TRBJ2-4	CASSREPGGKNIQYF	TGTGCCAGCAGCCGAGAGCCAGGGGGCAAAAACATTCAGTACTTC
TRBV6-5	once	-	TRBJ1-1	CASSYFPGTNTEAFF	TGTGCCAGCAGTTACTTCCCAGGGACGAACACTGAAGCTTTCTTT
TRBV12-3/TRBV12-4	-	TRBD1	TRBJ1-5	CASADRGNQPQHF	TGTGCCAGCGCAGACAGGGGGAATCAGCCCCAGCATTTT
TRBV12-3/TRBV12-4	few	-	TRBJ2-1	CASSLASSYNEQFF	TGTGCCAGCAGTTTAGCTAGCTCCTACAATGAGCAGTTCTTC
TRBV7-8	-	TRBD1	TRBJ2-1	CASSFRQGANEQFF	TGTGCCAGCAGCTTCCGACAGGGTGCCAATGAGCAGTTCTTC
TRBV20-1	-	-	TRBJ1-5	CSARDPGERSNQPQHF	TGCAGTGCTAGAGATCCGGGGGAAAGGAGCAATCAGCCCCAGCATTTT
TRBV2	-	TRBD2	TRBJ2-1	CASTELGGNYSEQFF	TGTGCCAGCACCGAACTGGGGGGGAACTACAGTGAGCAGTTCTTC
TRBV14	-	TRBD1	TRBJ2-7	CASSPGQGSEQYF	TGTGCCAGCAGCCCCGGACAGGGCAGCGAGCAGTACTTC
TRBV29-1	few	-	TRBJ2-4	CSVEDPKDIAKNIQYF	TGCAGCGTTGAAGATCCCAAGGACATAGCCAAAAACATTCAGTACTTC
TRBV5-1	few	-	TRBJ1-1	CASRLQDTEAFF	TGCGCCAGCAGGCTACAAGACACTGAAGCTTTCTTT
TRBV7-3	-	TRBD1	TRBJ2-1	CASSLGTGPREQFF	TGTGCCAGCAGCTTAGGGACAGGGCCCAGGGAGCAGTTCTTC
TRBV20-1	few	TRBD2	TRBJ2-7	CSARDYSYEQYF	TGCAGTGCCCGGGACTACAGCTACGAGCAGTACTTC
TRBV5-4	-	TRBD1	TRBJ1-2	CASSPGTGYDGYTF	TGTGCCAGCAGCCCGGGGACAGGGTATGATGGCTACACCTTC
TRBV20-1	once	TRBD1	TRBJ1-2	CSARRETGAYGYTF	TGCAGTGCTAGACGGGAGACAGGGGCCTATGGCTACACCTTC
TRBV29-1	-	-	TRBJ1-2	CSSGAASNYGYTF	TGCAGCTCAGGGGCAGCTTCTAACTATGGCTACACCTTC
TRBV7-8	-	-	TRBJ1-1	CASSLGGSGTEAFF	TGTGCCAGCAGCTTAGGCGGGTCGGGGACTGAAGCTTTCTTT
TRBV14	few	-	TRBJ1-4	CASRETGQTNEKLFF	TGTGCCAGCAGGGAAACGGGACAAACTAATGAAAAACTGTTTTTT
TRBV12-3/TRBV12-4	-	-	TRBJ2-5	CASSFMAGKETQYF	TGTGCCAGCAGTTTTATGGCTGGGAAAGAGACCCAGTACTTC
TRBV29-1	few	-	TRBJ1-5	CSVMTEGHGQPQHF	TGCAGCGTTATGACAGAGGGGCATGGTCAGCCCCAGCATTTT
TRBV5-1	few	TRBD1	TRBJ2-7	CASSSGTGDEQYF	TGCGCCAGCAGCTCCGGGACAGGGGACGAGCAGTACTTC
TRBV29-1	-	-	TRBJ2-7	CSASGAQGKYEQYF	TGCAGCGCCTCGGGGGCACAGGGTAAATACGAGCAGTACTTC
TRBV5-1	-	TRBD2	TRBJ2-3	CASSLSIAGGITDTQYF	TGCGCCAGCAGCTTGTCGATAGCGGGGGGTATAACAGATACGCAGTATTTT
TRBV5-1	-	-	TRBJ2-1	CASRRDWTEQFF	TGCGCCAGCAGGCGAGACTGGACTGAGCAGTTCTTC
TRBV29-1	-	-	TRBJ1-2	CSVDGTLNYGYTF	TGCAGCGTTGACGGGACACTTAACTATGGCTACACCTTC
TRBV10-3	-	-	TRBJ2-7	CAIMRGPLYEQYF	TGTGCCATCATGCGCGGGCCCCTCTACGAGCAGTACTTC
TRBV5-1	-	-	TRBJ2-7	CASSLADALSYEQYF	TGCGCCAGCAGCTTGGCCGACGCGCTCTCCTACGAGCAGTACTTC
TRBV20-1	few	-	TRBJ2-1	CSAREPLTGFNEQFF	TGCAGTGCTAGGGAGCCTCTAACAGGGTTCAATGAGCAGTTCTTC
TRBV20-1	-	TRBD1	TRBJ2-1	CSARLPRGLVRNEQFF	TGCAGTGCTAGACTACCAAGGGGGCTCGTTCGGAATGAGCAGTTCTTC
TRBV7-9	-	-	TRBJ2-6	CASSAAETGANVLTF	TGTGCCAGCAGCGCAGCAGAGACTGGGGCCAACGTCCTGACTTTC
TRBV24-1	-	-	TRBJ2-7	CATSDLRTSNYEQYF	TGTGCCACCAGTGACCTCAGGACTTCTAACTACGAGCAGTACTTC